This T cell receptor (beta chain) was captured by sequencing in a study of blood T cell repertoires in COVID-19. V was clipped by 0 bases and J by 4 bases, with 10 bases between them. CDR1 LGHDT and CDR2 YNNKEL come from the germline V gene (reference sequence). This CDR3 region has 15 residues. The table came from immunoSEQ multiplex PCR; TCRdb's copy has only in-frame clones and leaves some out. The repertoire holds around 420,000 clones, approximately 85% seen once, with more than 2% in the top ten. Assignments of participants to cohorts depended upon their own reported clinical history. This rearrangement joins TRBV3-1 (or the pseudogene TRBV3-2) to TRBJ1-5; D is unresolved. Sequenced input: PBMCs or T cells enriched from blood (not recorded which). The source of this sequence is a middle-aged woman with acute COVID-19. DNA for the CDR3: TGTGCCAGCAGCCAAGAAATTACAGAAAATCAGCCCCAGCATTTT. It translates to CASSQEITENQPQHF.